The 30 T cell receptor beta chains reported below all come from one sample, sequenced in a study of cytotoxic CD8 clonotypes in ibrutinib-treated CLL. The table came from immunoSEQ multiplex PCR; TCRdb's copy has only in-frame clones and leaves some out. The sample includes about 22,000 clones, roughly 74% of them seen just once. The sample in question was PBMCs, obtained after 12 months of ibrutinib treatment. Source of these receptors: a human donor with chronic lymphocytic leukemia.

The chain has TRBV9 and TRBJ1-2; 7 bases match TRBD1. The CDR3 covers 15 residues. Unmatched junction bases numbered 9, after V lost 3 bases and J lost 4 bases. CDR1 SGDLS and CDR2 YYNGEE come from the germline V gene. The CDR3 protein is CASSESGGVIYGYTF. The DNA for the CDR3 is TGTGCCAGCAGCGAATCAGGGGGGGTAATCTATGGCTACACCTTC.

This chain uses TRBV30 with TRBJ1-5, with D perhaps TRBD1 (6 bases). Looked up from germline, CDR1 is GTSNPN and CDR2 is SVGIG (reference sequence). The CDR3 is 14 residues long. The V and J ends lost 0 bases and 2 bases respectively, with 8 bases between them. The CDR3 region is CAWSVPGGNQPQHF. DNA of the CDR3: TGTGCCTGGAGTGTACCAGGGGGCAATCAGCCCCAGCATTTT.

This clone is medium-sized (0.01 to 0.1%) within its sample. V usage is TRBV7-9 and J usage is TRBJ1-1, with D possibly TRBD1 on 6 matching bases. CDR1 and CDR2 (germline): SEHNR, FQNEAQ (reference sequence). Deletions cut 3 bases from V and 7 bases from J, with 15 bases between. The CDR3 contains 14 residues. The CDR3 here is CASSLIQGGGEAFF. The CDR3 DNA follows: TGTGCCAGCAGCTTGATACAGGGAGGGGGTGAAGCTTTCTTT.

The V gene is TRBV6-1, the J gene TRBJ1-4, with D unresolved. Per the germline V gene, CDR1 is MNHNS and CDR2 is SASEGT. The V and J ends lost 5 bases and 8 bases respectively, with 18 bases between them. The CDR3 is 15 residues long. DNA of the CDR3: TGTGCCAGCAGTCGACCCCCCGGCGCGGTGGAAAAACTGTTTTTT. Encoded protein: CASSRPPGAVEKLFF.

This clone was seen a few times. The chain combines TRBV20-1 with TRBJ2-1; perhaps TRBD1 as D (5 bases). CDR1 is DFQATT and CDR2 is SNEGSKA in the germline V gene (reference sequence). Trimming shortened V by 5 bases and J by 4 bases, and 6 bases separated the two germline ends. The CDR3 extends over 11 amino acids. In DNA form, the CDR3 reads TGCAGTGCTGACAGATACAATGAGCAGTTCTTC. This sequence encodes CSADRYNEQFF.

The chain uses TRBV11-2 and TRBJ1-1, with no clear D. The CDR3 is 14 residues long. Per the germline V gene, CDR1 is SGHAT and CDR2 is FQNNGV. Trimming left V 5 bases short and J 7 bases short, with 17 bases between. The CDR3 coding sequence is TGTGCCAGCAGCAATTCCCTGTCGAGGGATGAAGCTTTCTTT. It codes for CASSNSLSRDEAFF.

The chain couples TRBV27 to TRBJ1-2; 7 bases align to TRBD1. Germline V lookup: CDR1 MNHEY, CDR2 SMNVEV (reference sequence). This CDR3 is 14 amino acids long. The junction had 6 bases not matched to a gene; V was cut back by 4 bases and J by 4 bases. The CDR3 spells CASSYRTGTYGYTF. The CDR3, as DNA: TGTGCCAGCAGTTATCGGACAGGAACCTATGGCTACACCTTC.

The chain uses TRBV19 and TRBJ2-6, with D uncertain. Germline-derived CDR1 and CDR2 are LNHDA and SQIVND (reference sequence). Trimming removed 6 bases at V and 1 base at J, with 7 bases between. The CDR3 consists of 14 residues. CDR3 nucleotides: TGTGCCAGTAGGACTCTATCTGGGGCCAACGTCCTGACTTTC. Its translation: CASRTLSGANVLTF. The full variable domain, its missing parts supplied by reference TRBV19 and TRBJ2-6, is DGGITQSPKYLFRKEGQNVTLSCEQNLNHDAMYWYRQDPGQGLRLIYYSQIVNDFQKGDIAEGYSVSREKKESFPLTVTSAQKNPTAFYLCASRTLSGANVLTFGAGSRLTVL.

This chain joins TRBV19 and TRBJ1-5, with D possibly TRBD1 on 6 matching bases. Between the trimmed V and J ends, which lost 6 bases and 5 bases, there was a span of 23 bases. The germline CDR1 and CDR2 sequences are LNHDA and SQIVND (reference sequence). This CDR3 contains 17 residues. The CDR3 region is CASRDFQGNVWDQPQHF. The CDR3 nucleotides read TGTGCCAGTAGGGATTTTCAGGGGAATGTGTGGGATCAGCCCCAGCATTTT.

The CDR3 DNA sequence: TGTGCCAGCAGGAGCTTAGCCTACATGAACACTGAAGCTTTCTTT. This codes for CASRSLAYMNTEAFF. The chain recombines TRBV6-5 with TRBJ1-1; D unclear. This CDR3 spans 15 amino acids. The germline CDR1 and CDR2 sequences are MNHEY and SVGAGI. Trimming took 6 bases from V and 0 from J, leaving 14 bases between them.

V gene TRBV20-1 combines with J gene TRBJ2-3, with D unresolved. The germline V gene encodes CDR1 DFQATT and CDR2 SNEGSKA (reference sequence). V lost 7 bases and J 6 bases, leaving 11 bases between the germline ends. This CDR3 has 11 residues. The CDR3, as DNA: TGCAGTGGTCCCTCGTTGGATACGCAGTATTTT. Its translation is CSGPSLDTQYF.

The chain joins TRBV5-1 to TRBJ2-3; D might be TRBD2 (6 bases). Germline lookup yields CDR1 SGHRS and CDR2 YFSETQ. V dropped 0 bases and J dropped 0 bases, with 14 bases sitting between them. CDR3 length: 17 residues. CDR3 nucleotide sequence: TGCGCCAGCAGCTTGGGTCCAGCGGGCTCTAGCACAGATACGCAGTATTTT. It yields the protein CASSLGPAGSSTDTQYF.

This clone was detected a few times. The chain uses TRBV5-5 and TRBJ1-6; D is uncertain. The V gene's germline CDR1 is SGHKS and CDR2 YYEKEE (reference sequence). This CDR3 is built from 14 residues. V lost 4 bases, J lost 7 bases, and 12 bases lay in between. CDR3 coding DNA: TGTGCCAGCAGCCCGGAGAGGGCCAATTCACCCCTCCACTTT. Amino acids: CASSPERANSPLHF.

This clone is medium-sized (0.01 to 0.1%) by share. V and J are TRBV10-1 and TRBJ2-5, with TRBD1 identical over 7 bases. With V trimmed by 3 bases and J by 1 base, 11 bases remained unmatched. The CDR3 has 17 amino acids. Germline V gene sequence: CDR1 WNHNN, CDR2 SYGVQD (reference sequence). CDR3 in amino acids: CASSDSPDRDLQETQYF. For the CDR3, the DNA is TGCGCCAGCAGTGACTCTCCCGACAGGGACCTCCAAGAGACCCAGTACTTC.

The chain combines TRBV30 with TRBJ2-7, with unresolved D. Looked up from germline, CDR1 is GTSNPN and CDR2 is SVGIG (reference sequence). V lost 5 bases and J 5 bases, leaving 19 bases between the germline ends. The CDR3 contains 14 residues. CDR3 in amino acids: CAWRSWPSVHEQYF. CDR3 nucleotides: TGTGCCTGGCGTTCTTGGCCGTCCGTCCACGAGCAGTACTTC.

CDR3 in DNA: TGTGCCAGTAGCTCAACAGGGACGGGGCAGCCCCAGCATTTT. Its protein is CASSSTGTGQPQHF. V is TRBV19 and J is TRBJ1-5, with D perhaps TRBD1 (6 bases). The CDR3 sequence is 14 residues long. The V end was cut by 6 bases, the J end by 7 bases, with 16 bases between. Germline V gives CDR1 LNHDA, CDR2 SQIVND (reference sequence).

The chain uses TRBV13 and TRBJ2-3, with 10 bases identical to TRBD2. The CDR3 consists of 17 residues. V lost 5 bases and J lost 3; bases outside the gene matches: 11. Germline lookup yields CDR1 PRHDT and CDR2 FYEKMQ (reference sequence). CDR3 residues: CASSRTTTGLATDTQYF. The CDR3 region has the DNA TGTGCCAGCAGCCGTACCACAACGGGACTAGCGACAGATACGCAGTATTTT.

The V and J genes are TRBV7-9 and TRBJ2-7; 9 bases align to TRBD1. Trimming cost V 0 bases and J 4 bases; bases outside gene matches: 4. The length of the CDR3 is 15 residues. Germline assignment: CDR1 SEHNR and CDR2 FQNEAQ (reference sequence). The CDR3 spells CASSLAGDRAYEQYF. CDR3 nucleotides: TGTGCCAGCAGCTTAGCAGGGGACAGGGCGTACGAGCAGTACTTC.

V and J are TRBV30 and TRBJ1-2; D is undetermined. Looked up from germline, CDR1 is GTSNPN and CDR2 is SVGIG (reference sequence). The CDR3 covers 13 residues. Trimming shortened V by 7 bases and J by 0 bases, and 12 bases separated the two germline ends. The CDR3 spells CASPGPANYGYTF. The CDR3 DNA sequence: TGTGCCTCCCCGGGCCCCGCTAACTATGGCTACACCTTC.

The chain couples TRBV27 to TRBJ2-7, with 7 positions matching TRBD1. In germline, CDR1 is MNHEY, CDR2 SMNVEV (reference sequence). V lost 0 bases to trimming and J lost 4 bases; unmatched junction nucleotides: 6. The CDR3 has 15 residues. CDR3 DNA sequence: TGTGCCAGCAGTTTATCGGCAGGGGGAATTTACGAGCAGTACTTC. Translation: CASSLSAGGIYEQYF.

The V call is TRBV6-5, the J call TRBJ2-5; 10 positions match TRBD2. V lost 4 bases and J lost 5; bases outside the gene matches: 4. The CDR3 length is 14 residues. Germline CDR1 is MNHEY and CDR2 is SVGAGI. The DNA for the CDR3 is TGTGCCAGCAGTTTAGCGGGGGGTCTCGAGACCCAGTACTTC. Translating it yields CASSLAGGLETQYF.

The chain carries TRBV9 and TRBJ2-5, with a tentative D call TRBD2 (6 bases). Germline V CDR1 and CDR2: SGDLS, YYNGEE. This CDR3 has 15 residues. V gave up 4 bases and J gave up 5 bases, with 18 bases separating them. CDR3: CASSPIGGARETQYF. CDR3 in DNA: TGTGCCAGCAGCCCTATAGGAGGGGCGCGGGAGACCCAGTACTTC. The full variable domain, with the rest looked up from reference TRBV9 and TRBJ2-5, is DSGVTQTPKHLITATGQRVTLRCSPRSGDLSVYWYQQSLDQGLQFLIQYYNGEERAKGNILERFSAQQFPDLHSELNLSSLELGDSALYFCASSPIGGARETQYFGPGTRLLVL.

This clone turned up a few times. The rearrangement uses TRBV4-1 and TRBJ2-3; D is unresolved. The germline CDR1 and CDR2 sequences are MGHRA and YSYEKL. The CDR3 length is 12 residues. The V gene lost 0 bases and the J gene lost 6 bases, with 4 bases spanning the gap. The CDR3 here is CASSQDRDTQYF. The CDR3 DNA reads as TGCGCCAGCAGCCAAGATAGGGATACGCAGTATTTT.

The chain carries TRBV7-2 and TRBJ2-7; the match to TRBD2 covers 13 bases. V gave up 3 bases and J gave up 1 base; unmatched junction bases: 3. The CDR3 contains 16 residues. CDR1 SGHTA and CDR2 FQGNSA come from the germline V gene. The CDR3 loop is CASSFGTSGESYEQYF. Here the CDR3 DNA reads TGTGCCAGCAGCTTTGGGACTAGCGGGGAATCCTACGAGCAGTACTTC. Variable domain in full (rest from reference TRBV7-2 and TRBJ2-7): GAGVSQSPSNKVTEKGKDVELRCDPISGHTALYWYRQSLGQGLEFLIYFQGNSAPDKSGLPSDRFSAERTGGSVSTLTIQRTQQEDSAVYLCASSFGTSGESYEQYFGPGTRLTVT.

The rearrangement joins TRBV7-2 to TRBJ1-2; 9 nucleotides align to TRBD1. The CDR3 spans 14 residues. The germline V gene encodes CDR1 SGHTA and CDR2 FQGNSA. Trimming at V came to 5 bases and at J to 3 bases, leaving 4 bases not matched to a gene. The chain's CDR3 is CASSPGTGYYGYTF. For the CDR3, the DNA is TGTGCCAGCAGCCCCGGGACAGGGTACTATGGCTACACCTTC.

The J gene is TRBJ2-1, the V gene TRBV7-6; D ambiguous. CDR1 is SGHVS and CDR2 is FNYEAQ in the germline V gene. The CDR3 sequence is 12 residues long. V gave up 2 bases and J gave up 9 bases, with 8 bases separating them. Written as DNA, the CDR3 is TGTGCCAGCAGCTTAAAGGAGTCTGAGCAGTTCTTC. This sequence encodes CASSLKESEQFF.

The V and J genes are TRBV7-2 and TRBJ2-2, with D tentatively TRBD1 (6 bases). Per the germline V gene, CDR1 is SGHTA and CDR2 is FQGNSA. V lost 5 bases, J lost 2 bases, and 15 bases lay in between. The CDR3 is 16 residues long. The CDR3 nucleotides read TGTGCCAGCAGCCCAGGGGCCCCCCTAAACACCGGGGAGCTGTTTTTT. Protein: CASSPGAPLNTGELFF.

J is TRBJ2-2 and V is TRBV2; TRBD2 matches at 15 bases. V lost 9 bases, J lost 1 base, and 3 bases stayed unmatched. Germline V gene sequence: CDR1 SNHLY, CDR2 FYNNEI. CDR3 length equals 16 residues. The CDR3 region has the DNA TGTGCCAGTACGGGACTAGCGGGGGGGAACACCGGGGAGCTGTTTTTT. Protein product: CASTGLAGGNTGELFF. Combining the CDR3 with reference TRBV2 and TRBJ2-2 gives the whole variable domain EPEVTQTPSHQVTQMGQEVILRCVPISNHLYFYWYRQILGQKVEFLVSFYNNEISEKSEIFDDQFSVERPDGSNFTLKIRSTKLEDSAMYFCASTGLAGGNTGELFFGEGSRLTVL.

The chain combines TRBV4-1 with TRBJ1-6; 7 bases match TRBD1. Germline V gene sequence: CDR1 MGHRA, CDR2 YSYEKL. V was clipped by 3 bases and J by 14 bases; unmatched bases: 4. The CDR3 is 12 amino acids. The CDR3 loop reads CASSHGDRALHF. DNA for the CDR3: TGCGCCAGCAGCCATGGAGACAGGGCCCTCCACTTT.

This chain links TRBV4-1 with TRBJ2-3; 12 bases are a match to TRBD1. CDR3 size: 17 residues. The ends lost 0 bases at V and 2 bases at J; junction bases unmatched: 3. Germline V CDR1 and CDR2: MGHRA, YSYEKL. CDR3 coding DNA: TGCGCCAGCAGCCAAGATCCGGGACAGGGGGCCACAGATACGCAGTATTTT. It specifies CASSQDPGQGATDTQYF.